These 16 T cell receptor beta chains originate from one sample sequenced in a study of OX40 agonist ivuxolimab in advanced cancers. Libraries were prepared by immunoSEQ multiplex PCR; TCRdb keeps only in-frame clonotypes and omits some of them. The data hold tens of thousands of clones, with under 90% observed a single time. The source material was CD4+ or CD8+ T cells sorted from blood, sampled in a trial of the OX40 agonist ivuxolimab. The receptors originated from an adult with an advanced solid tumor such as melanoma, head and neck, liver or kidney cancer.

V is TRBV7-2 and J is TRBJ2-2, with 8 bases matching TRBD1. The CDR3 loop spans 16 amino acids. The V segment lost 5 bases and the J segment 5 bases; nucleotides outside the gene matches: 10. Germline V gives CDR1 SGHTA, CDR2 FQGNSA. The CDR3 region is CASSVQQGVGTGELFF. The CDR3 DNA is TGTGCCAGCAGCGTACAACAGGGGGTCGGAACCGGGGAGCTGTTTTTT.

This CDR3 is CASSWSGSSYEQYF. The CDR3 DNA sequence: TGTGCCAGCAGTTGGAGCGGGAGCTCCTACGAGCAGTACTTC. The rearrangement joins TRBV27 to TRBJ2-7, with 8 bases identical to TRBD2. Germline lookup yields CDR1 MNHEY and CDR2 SMNVEV (reference sequence). The J segment lost 0 bases and the V segment lost 4 bases, leaving 2 bases of the junction unmatched. The CDR3 spans 14 residues.

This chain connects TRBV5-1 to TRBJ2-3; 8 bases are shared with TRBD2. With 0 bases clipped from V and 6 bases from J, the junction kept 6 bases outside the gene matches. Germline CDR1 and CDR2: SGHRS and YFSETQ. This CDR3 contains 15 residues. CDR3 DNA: TGCGCCAGCAGCTTGGCGGCGGGAGGTCTGGATACGCAGTATTTT. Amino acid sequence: CASSLAAGGLDTQYF. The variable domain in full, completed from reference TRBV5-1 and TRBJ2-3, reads KAGVTQTPRYLIKTRGQQVTLSCSPISGHRSVSWYQQTPGQGLQFLFEYFSETQRNKGNFPGRFSGRQFSNSRSEMNVSTLELGDSALYLCASSLAAGGLDTQYFGPGTRLTVL.

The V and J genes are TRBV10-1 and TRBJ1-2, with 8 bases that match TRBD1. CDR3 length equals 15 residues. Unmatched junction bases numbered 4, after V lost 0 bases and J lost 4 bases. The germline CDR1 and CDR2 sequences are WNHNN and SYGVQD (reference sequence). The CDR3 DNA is TGCGCCAGCAGTGAGTCCCAGGACAGGGCCTATGGCTACACCTTC. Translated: CASSESQDRAYGYTF.

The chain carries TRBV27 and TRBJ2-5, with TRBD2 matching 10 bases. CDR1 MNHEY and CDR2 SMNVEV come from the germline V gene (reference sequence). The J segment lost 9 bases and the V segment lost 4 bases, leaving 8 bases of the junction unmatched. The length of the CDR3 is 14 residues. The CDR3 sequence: CASSSTSGLGPQYF. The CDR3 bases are TGTGCCAGCAGTTCGACTAGCGGGCTAGGGCCCCAGTACTTC.

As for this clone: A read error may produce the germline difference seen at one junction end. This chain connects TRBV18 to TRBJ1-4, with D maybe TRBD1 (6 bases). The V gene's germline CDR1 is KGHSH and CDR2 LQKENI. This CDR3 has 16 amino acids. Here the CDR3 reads CASSPESRGTKEKLFF. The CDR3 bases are TGTGCCAGCTCACCAGAGAGCAGGGGTACTAAGGAAAAACTGTTTTTT. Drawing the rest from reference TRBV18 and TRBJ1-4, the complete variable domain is NAGVMQNPRHLVRRRGQEARLRCSPMKGHSHVYWYRQLPEEGLKFMVYLQKENIIDESGMPKERFSAEFPKEGPSILRIQQVVRGDSAAYFCASSPESRGTKEKLFFGSGTQLSVL.

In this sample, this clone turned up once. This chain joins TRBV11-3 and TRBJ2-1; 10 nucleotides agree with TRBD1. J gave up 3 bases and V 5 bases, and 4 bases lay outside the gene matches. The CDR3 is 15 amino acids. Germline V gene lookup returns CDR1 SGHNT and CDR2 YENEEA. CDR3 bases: TGTGCCAGCAGCGACGGGACAGGGGACTACAATGAGCAGTTCTTC. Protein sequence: CASSDGTGDYNEQFF.

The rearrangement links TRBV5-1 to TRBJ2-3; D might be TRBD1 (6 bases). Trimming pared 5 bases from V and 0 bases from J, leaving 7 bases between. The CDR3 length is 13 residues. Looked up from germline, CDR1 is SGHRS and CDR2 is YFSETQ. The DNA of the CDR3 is TGCGCCAGCAGTACAGGGAGCACAGATACGCAGTATTTT. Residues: CASSTGSTDTQYF. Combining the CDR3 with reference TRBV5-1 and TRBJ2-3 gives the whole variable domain KAGVTQTPRYLIKTRGQQVTLSCSPISGHRSVSWYQQTPGQGLQFLFEYFSETQRNKGNFPGRFSGRQFSNSRSEMNVSTLELGDSALYLCASSTGSTDTQYFGPGTRLTVL.

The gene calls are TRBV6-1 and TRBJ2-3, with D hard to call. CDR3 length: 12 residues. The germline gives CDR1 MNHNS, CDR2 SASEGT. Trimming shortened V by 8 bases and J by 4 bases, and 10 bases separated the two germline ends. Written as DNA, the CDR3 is TGTGCCAGCGGAGTGGGTTCAGATACGCAGTATTTT. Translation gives CASGVGSDTQYF.

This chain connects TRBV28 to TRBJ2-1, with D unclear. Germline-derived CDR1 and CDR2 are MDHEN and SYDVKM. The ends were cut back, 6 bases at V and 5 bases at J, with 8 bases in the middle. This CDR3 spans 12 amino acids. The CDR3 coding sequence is TGTGCCAGCAGGGTCCCCGACAATGAGCAGTTCTTC. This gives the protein CASRVPDNEQFF.

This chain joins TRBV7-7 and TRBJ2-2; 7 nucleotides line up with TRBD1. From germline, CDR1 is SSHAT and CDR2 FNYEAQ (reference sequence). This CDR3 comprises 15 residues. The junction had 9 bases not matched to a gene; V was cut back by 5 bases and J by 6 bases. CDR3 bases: TGTGCCAGCAGCGAAGACAGGGTACGGGCCGGGGAGCTGTTTTTT. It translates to CASSEDRVRAGELFF.

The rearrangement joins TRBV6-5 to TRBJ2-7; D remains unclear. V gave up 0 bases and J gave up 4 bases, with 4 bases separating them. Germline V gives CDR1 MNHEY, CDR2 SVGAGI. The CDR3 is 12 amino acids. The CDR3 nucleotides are TGTGCCAGCAGTTACTCGTCGTACGAGCAGTACTTC. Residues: CASSYSSYEQYF.

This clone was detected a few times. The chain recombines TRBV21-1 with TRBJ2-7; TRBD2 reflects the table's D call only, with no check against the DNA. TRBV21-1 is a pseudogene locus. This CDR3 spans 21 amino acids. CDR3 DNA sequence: TGTGCCAGCAGCATCCCTACCCCGGGACAGGGGACTAGCGGGACCCCCTACGAGCAGTACTTC. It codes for CASSIPTPGQGTSGTPYEQYF.

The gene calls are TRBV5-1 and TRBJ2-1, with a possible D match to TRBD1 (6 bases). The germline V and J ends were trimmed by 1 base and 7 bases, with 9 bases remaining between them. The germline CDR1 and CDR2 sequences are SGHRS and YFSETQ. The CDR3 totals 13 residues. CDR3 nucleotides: TGCGCCAGCAGCTTGCAAGGGGGTAATGAGCAGTTCTTC. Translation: CASSLQGGNEQFF.

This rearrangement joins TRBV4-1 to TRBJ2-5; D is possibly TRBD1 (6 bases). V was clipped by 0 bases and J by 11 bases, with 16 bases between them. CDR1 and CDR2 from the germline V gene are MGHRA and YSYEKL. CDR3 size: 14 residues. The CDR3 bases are TGCGCCAGCAGCCAAGAATGGCGACCAGGGGAGCAGTACTTC. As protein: CASSQEWRPGEQYF.

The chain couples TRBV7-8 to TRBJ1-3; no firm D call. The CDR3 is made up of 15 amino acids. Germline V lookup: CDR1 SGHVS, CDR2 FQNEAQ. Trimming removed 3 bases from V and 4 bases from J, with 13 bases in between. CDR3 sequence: CASSLPGLEGNTIYF. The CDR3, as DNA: TGTGCCAGCAGCTTGCCGGGGTTGGAAGGAAACACCATATATTTT.